Sequencing of this T cell receptor (beta chain) was carried out in a study of blood T cell repertoires in COVID-19. From germline, CDR1 is SGDLS and CDR2 YYNGEE. V lost 0 bases, J lost 0 bases, and 2 bases stayed unmatched. The CDR3 extends over 16 amino acids. Per the original methods: Using reference gene primer amplification, nucleated cell counts were estimated. The repertoire was sequenced with immunoSEQ multiplex PCR; TCRdb's copy has only in-frame clones and lacks some. The DNA was the basis for D and trimming; V, J and clone size are from that table. The sample shows some 150,000 clones, 80% to 90% of them seen only once.

This clonotype was obtained from a woman aged 50 to 65 in a cohort exposed to, infected with or recovered from COVID-19 (not recorded which). The genes are TRBV9 and TRBJ2-3; 9 bases line up with TRBD1. The sample comprised PBMCs or T cells enriched from blood (not recorded which). The CDR3 coding sequence is TGTGCCAGCAGCGTAGAGGGACAGGGTAGCACAGATACGCAGTATTTT. This gives the protein CASSVEGQGSTDTQYF.